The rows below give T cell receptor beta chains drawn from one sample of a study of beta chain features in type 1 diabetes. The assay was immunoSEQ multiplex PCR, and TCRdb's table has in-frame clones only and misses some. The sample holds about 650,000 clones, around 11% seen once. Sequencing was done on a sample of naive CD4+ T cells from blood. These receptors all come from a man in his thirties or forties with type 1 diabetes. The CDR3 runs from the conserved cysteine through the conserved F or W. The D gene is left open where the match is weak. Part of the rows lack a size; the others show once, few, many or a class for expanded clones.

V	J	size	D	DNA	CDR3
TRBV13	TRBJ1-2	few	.	TGTGCCAGCAGCTTAGGTACAGGGACCAACTATGGCTACACCTTC	CASSLGTGTNYGYTF
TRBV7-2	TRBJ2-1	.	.	TGTGCCAGCAGCTTCAACTTAGCGACGAGCTCCTACAATGAGCAGTTCTTC	CASSFNLATSSYNEQFF
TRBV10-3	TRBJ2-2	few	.	TGTGCCATCAGTGAGTCCGAGGGGAACACCGGGGAGCTGTTTTTT	CAISESEGNTGELFF
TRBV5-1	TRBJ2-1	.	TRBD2	TGCGCCAGCAGTCATGGACTAGCGGCTTACAATGAGCAGTTCTTC	CASSHGLAAYNEQFF
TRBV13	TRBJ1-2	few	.	TGTGCCAGCAGCTCCCGACTTGACTATGGCTACACCTTC	CASSSRLDYGYTF
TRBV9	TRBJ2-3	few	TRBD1	TGTGCCAGCATGCGGACAGGGGACACAGATACGCAGTATTTT	CASMRTGDTDTQYF
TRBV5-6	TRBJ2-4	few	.	TGTGCCAGCAGCTTGTCACGGGGAGGCATTCAGTACTTC	CASSLSRGGIQYF
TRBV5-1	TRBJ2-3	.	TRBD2	TGCGCCAGCAGCTGGCGGGGACTAGCGGGGAACCCCACAGATACGCAGTATTTT	CASSWRGLAGNPTDTQYF
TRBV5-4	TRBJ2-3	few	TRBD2	TGTGCCAGCAGCTTGAAAACGGGGGGGGATACGCAGTATTTT	CASSLKTGGDTQYF
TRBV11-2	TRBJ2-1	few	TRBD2	TGTGCCAGCAGCTTAGGGGATAGCGGGGGGCCCTTGCAGTTCTTC	CASSLGDSGGPLQFF
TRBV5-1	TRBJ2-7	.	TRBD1	TGCGCCAGCAGCAACGACAGGGCGACCTACGAGCAGTACTTC	CASSNDRATYEQYF
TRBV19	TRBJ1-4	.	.	TGTGCCAGTAGTACTTCTAGCTTAACTAATGAAAAACTGTTTTTT	CASSTSSLTNEKLFF
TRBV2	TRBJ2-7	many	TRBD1	TGTGCCAGCGGACTTACAGGGGCCGACGAGCAGTACTTC	CASGLTGADEQYF
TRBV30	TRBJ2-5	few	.	TGTGCCTGGAGTGTACTCTCCCAAGAGACCCAGTACTTC	CAWSVLSQETQYF
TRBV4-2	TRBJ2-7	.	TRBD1	TGTGCCAGCAGCCAAGATGGGGCACAGGGGGCATTACGATACGAGCAGTACTTC	CASSQDGAQGALRYEQYF
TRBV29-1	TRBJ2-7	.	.	TGCAGCGCCGGCCGGGACAACTCCTACGAGCAGTACTTC	CSAGRDNSYEQYF
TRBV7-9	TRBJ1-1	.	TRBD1	TGTGCCAGCAGCTTTTTACAGGGGGTGAACACTGAAGCTTTCTTT	CASSFLQGVNTEAFF
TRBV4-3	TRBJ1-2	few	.	TGCGCCAGCAGCCAAGAATCGTCTGCGAACTATGGCTACACCTTC	CASSQESSANYGYTF
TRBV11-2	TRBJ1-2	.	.	TGTGCCAGCAGACCGTTAGGGGGAGGGAACTATGGCTACACCTTC	CASRPLGGGNYGYTF
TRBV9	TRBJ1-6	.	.	TGTGCCAGCAGCGTAGGGCAGGGAGGGAATTCACCCCTCCACTTT	CASSVGQGGNSPLHF
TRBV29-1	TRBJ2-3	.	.	TGCAGCGTTGAACACAGCTCGGATACGCAGTATTTT	CSVEHSSDTQYF
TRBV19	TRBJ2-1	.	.	TGTGCCAGTGGGTCACACAATGAGCAGTTCTTC	CASGSHNEQFF
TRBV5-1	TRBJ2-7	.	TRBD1	TGCGCCAGCAGGGTATTAGGACAGGGCTCGTCCGAGCAGTACTTC	CASRVLGQGSSEQYF
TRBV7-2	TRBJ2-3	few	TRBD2	TGTGCCAGCAGTCACTCCGGGACTAGCGGGGCAGATACGCAGTATTTT	CASSHSGTSGADTQYF
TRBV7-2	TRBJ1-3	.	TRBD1	TGTGCCAGCAGTTGGAGCCCGCAGGGGGTGCCTGGAAACACCATATATTTT	CASSWSPQGVPGNTIYF
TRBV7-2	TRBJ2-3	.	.	TGTGCCAGCAGCTTGTTAATGACGGGCGGAGATACGCAGTATTTT	CASSLLMTGGDTQYF
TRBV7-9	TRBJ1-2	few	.	TGTGCCAGCAGCTCTACCAACTATGGCTACACCTTC	CASSSTNYGYTF
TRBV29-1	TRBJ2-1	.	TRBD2	TGCAGCACGTCCGCCTCACTAGCGGGGGGCTACAATGAGCAGTTCTTC	CSTSASLAGGYNEQFF
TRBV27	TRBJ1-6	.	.	TGTGCCAGCAGTTTAGGGGGGGGATCACCCCTCCACTTT	CASSLGGGSPLHF
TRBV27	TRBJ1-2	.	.	TGTGCCAGCAGATATTACGACAGGTCTAACTATGGCTACACCTTC	CASRYYDRSNYGYTF
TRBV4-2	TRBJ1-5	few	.	TGTGCCAGCAGCCAAGCAACAGGGTCTGGGCAGCCCCAGCATTTT	CASSQATGSGQPQHF
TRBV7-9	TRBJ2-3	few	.	TGTGCCAGCAGCTTAGACAGGGTGGCAGATACGCAGTATTTT	CASSLDRVADTQYF
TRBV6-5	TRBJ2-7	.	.	TGTGCCAGCAGTCGACTTCAGGTAGAGCCCTACGAGCAGTACTTC	CASSRLQVEPYEQYF